Below are 26 T cell receptor beta chains sequenced from a single sample in a study of control samples from healthy donors and cancer patients. The repertoire was sequenced with immunoSEQ multiplex PCR; TCRdb's copy has only in-frame clones and lacks some. The top ten hold around 5% of the sample, which has 70,000 to 90,000 clones, 94% seen once. Sequenced input: blood. Receptors originate from a woman in her late teens or twenties in good health.

This chain links TRBV6-1 with TRBJ2-2; 8 nucleotides line up with TRBD1. Germline values: CDR1 MNHNS, CDR2 SASEGT. The CDR3 extends over 18 amino acids. J lost 0 bases, V lost 0 bases, and 6 bases had no gene match. The CDR3 reads CASSEAGTGASNTGELFF. CDR3 DNA: TGTGCCAGCAGTGAAGCCGGGACAGGCGCCTCGAACACCGGGGAGCTGTTTTTT.

The J gene is TRBJ1-2, the V gene TRBV18; D unclear. Germline CDR1 reads KGHSH; CDR2 reads LQKENI. The CDR3 totals 14 residues. V shed 0 bases and J shed 8 bases, with 13 bases lying between them. The CDR3 loop is CASSPPAKGYGYTF. CDR3 bases: TGTGCCAGCTCACCACCGGCAAAAGGGTACGGCTACACCTTC.

This chain connects TRBV7-3 to TRBJ2-3, with 8 nucleotides matching TRBD2. CDR3 length: 15 residues. The ends lost 5 bases at V and 5 bases at J; junction bases unmatched: 9. The germline V gene encodes CDR1 SGHTA and CDR2 FQGTGA. This chain's CDR3 is CASSASSGGGDTQYF. The CDR3, as DNA: TGTGCCAGCAGCGCAAGCAGCGGGGGAGGAGATACGCAGTATTTT.

The chain uses TRBV29-1 and TRBJ2-5; 11 bases are shared with TRBD2. The CDR3 consists of 14 residues. With V trimmed by 4 bases and J by 5 bases, 6 bases remained unmatched. CDR1 is SQVTM, CDR2 ANQGSEA, per germline. CDR3 sequence: CSVGTSGFIETQYF. In nucleotides, the CDR3 is TGCAGCGTTGGGACTAGCGGGTTCATCGAGACCCAGTACTTC.

This sequence joins TRBV3-1 (or the pseudogene TRBV3-2) and TRBJ1-2; 9 nucleotides agree with TRBD1. The germline CDR1 and CDR2 sequences are LGHDT and YNNKEL (reference sequence). V dropped 4 bases and J dropped 3; count of bases not matched to a gene: 3. The CDR3 contains 14 residues. CDR3 loop: CASSRRQGDYGYTF. The CDR3 coding sequence is TGTGCCAGCAGCCGTAGACAGGGGGACTATGGCTACACCTTC.

The J gene is TRBJ1-2, the V gene TRBV7-3; TRBD1 aligns across 8 bases. The V and J ends lost 5 bases and 3 bases, in that order; junction bases with no gene match: 5. Germline-derived CDR1 and CDR2 are SGHTA and FQGTGA. The CDR3 totals 14 residues. The CDR3 DNA is TGTGCCAGCAGCCCAGGGGGCAGGGACTATGGCTACACCTTC. Protein product: CASSPGGRDYGYTF.

The chain uses TRBV20-1 and TRBJ2-5, with a tentative D call TRBD1 (6 bases). Germline CDR1 reads DFQATT; CDR2 reads SNEGSKA (reference sequence). The CDR3 is 16 amino acids. V was pared by 3 bases and J by 2 bases, with 19 bases between. The CDR3: CSASRPRTDLQETQYF. The CDR3 DNA reads TGCAGTGCTAGTAGGCCCCGGACAGACCTTCAAGAGACCCAGTACTTC.

This clone was picked up one time. The chain combines TRBV11-2 with TRBJ2-5; perhaps TRBD1 as D (6 bases). This CDR3 comprises 18 residues. V dropped 4 bases and J dropped 7 bases, with 28 bases sitting between them. Germline V gene sequence: CDR1 SGHAT, CDR2 FQNNGV. CDR3 bases: TGTGCCAGCAGCTCGACAATTCCGGACAGCACCCTGGGGAGGACCCAGTACTTC. Amino acid sequence: CASSSTIPDSTLGRTQYF.

The chain joins TRBV5-4 to TRBJ2-5, with D tentatively TRBD1 (8 bases). Germline loops: CDR1 SGHNT, CDR2 YYREEE (reference sequence). Trimming pared 3 bases from V and 5 bases from J, leaving 17 bases between. The CDR3 spans 15 residues. CDR3 sequence: CASSWIRGREETQYF. The CDR3 nucleotides are TGTGCCAGCAGCTGGATCAGGGGGCGGGAGGAGACCCAGTACTTC.

In nucleotides, the CDR3 is TGTGCCAGCAGTCGTTACGGGGGCTTCTCCGGGGAGCTGTTTTTT. The encoded protein is CASSRYGGFSGELFF. The rearrangement joins TRBV27 to TRBJ2-2; TRBD1 or TRBD2 may be the D gene (6 bases each). The ends were cut back, 5 bases at V and 6 bases at J, with 16 bases in the middle. Germline V gene sequence: CDR1 MNHEY, CDR2 SMNVEV (reference sequence). The CDR3 loop spans 15 amino acids.

The chain is built from TRBV4-1 and TRBJ1-5; D is ambiguous. Germline CDR1 is MGHRA and CDR2 is YSYEKL. The CDR3 runs 15 residues. Deletions cut 1 base from V and 0 bases from J, with 7 bases between. For the CDR3, the DNA is TGCGCCAGCAGCCAAGTAGGAATTAGCAATCAGCCCCAGCATTTT. Protein product: CASSQVGISNQPQHF.

V usage is TRBV4-3 and J usage is TRBJ2-2; TRBD2 matches 10 bases. V trimming: 1 base; J trimming: 3 bases; junction bases outside the gene matches: 5. This CDR3 contains 17 residues. Germline V CDR1 and CDR2: LGHNA, YSLEER. This CDR3 is CASSQADSGRYTGELFF. In DNA, the CDR3 is TGCGCCAGCAGCCAAGCAGATAGCGGGAGGTACACCGGGGAGCTGTTTTTT.

This chain links TRBV27 with TRBJ2-1, with D unclear. CDR1 and CDR2 (germline): MNHEY, SMNVEV (reference sequence). V lost 5 bases, J lost 0 bases, and 14 bases lay in between. There are 16 residues in the CDR3. This CDR3 reads CASSPTAPNSYNEQFF. The CDR3 bases are TGTGCCAGCAGTCCAACCGCCCCCAACTCCTACAATGAGCAGTTCTTC.

The rearrangement uses TRBV18 and TRBJ1-2; D might be TRBD1 (5 bases). The CDR3 totals 15 residues. V shed 5 bases and J shed 7 bases, with 20 bases lying between them. Germline CDR1 is KGHSH and CDR2 is LQKENI. Written as DNA, the CDR3 is TGTGCCAGCTCAGCGGGGCTCTCGGGGGAAGGTGGCTACACCTTC. It encodes CASSAGLSGEGGYTF.

This chain uses TRBV21-1 with TRBJ2-3; TRBD1, as called in the table, went unchecked against the DNA. TRBV21-1 is deemed a pseudogene. The CDR3 sequence is 16 residues long. CDR3 sequence: CASSETLPDRADTQYF. The CDR3 bases are TGTGCCAGCAGCGAAACTCTTCCGGACAGGGCAGATACGCAGTATTTT.

The chain carries TRBV2 and TRBJ1-5; the D is unclear. Germline CDR1 and CDR2: SNHLY and FYNNEI. The CDR3 length is 13 residues. V was cut by 5 bases and J by 4 bases, with 9 bases left in between. The CDR3: CASSQDLNQPQHF. CDR3 nucleotide sequence: TGTGCCAGCAGTCAAGACCTAAATCAGCCCCAGCATTTT.

The chain is built from TRBV3-1 (or the pseudogene TRBV3-2) and TRBJ2-1, with no clear D. V dropped 1 base and J dropped 9 bases, with 10 bases sitting between them. CDR3 size: 13 residues. Germline assignment: CDR1 LGHDT and CDR2 YNNKEL (reference sequence). The CDR3 spells CASSQGGRSEQFF. CDR3 sequence (DNA): TGTGCCAGCAGCCAAGGTGGACGCAGTGAGCAGTTCTTC.

The V and J genes are TRBV2 and TRBJ1-6; D not resolved. Deletions cut 8 bases from V and 7 bases from J, with 15 bases between. The CDR3 contains 14 residues. CDR1 and CDR2 (germline): SNHLY, FYNNEI. The DNA for the CDR3 is TGTGCCAGCTCTCCCCTTCTCGCGAATTCACCCCTCCACTTT. Translation: CASSPLLANSPLHF.

The chain joins TRBV27 to TRBJ2-7, with 7 positions matching TRBD1. Germline-derived CDR1 and CDR2 are MNHEY and SMNVEV (reference sequence). V shed 1 base, J shed 0 bases, and the junction held 6 bases outside the gene matches. The CDR3 covers 16 residues. The CDR3 DNA reads TGTGCCAGCAGTTTATACCCGGGACAGAACTCCTACGAGCAGTACTTC. Translation: CASSLYPGQNSYEQYF.

This chain joins TRBV9 and TRBJ2-1; D unresolved. Trimming took 0 bases from V and 10 from J, leaving 8 bases between them. This CDR3 contains 12 residues. The germline CDR1 and CDR2 sequences are SGDLS and YYNGEE. CDR3 amino acids: CASSVATSEQFF. CDR3 coding DNA: TGTGCCAGCAGCGTAGCTACGTCAGAGCAGTTCTTC.

The V call is TRBV27, the J call TRBJ2-7, with a tentative D call TRBD2 (6 bases). Germline V gene lookup returns CDR1 MNHEY and CDR2 SMNVEV (reference sequence). V lost 5 bases and J 3 bases, leaving 20 bases between the germline ends. This CDR3 comprises 16 residues. The CDR3 nucleotides are TGTGCCAGCAGTCAAAAAAAGGGGAGGATGAACTACGAGCAGTACTTC. It specifies CASSQKKGRMNYEQYF.

The chain carries TRBV18 and TRBJ1-2; D not certain. V gave up 1 base and J gave up 5 bases, with 14 bases separating them. The CDR3 is 15 residues long. CDR1 and CDR2 (germline): KGHSH, LQKENI. The CDR3 sequence: CASSPQGTSKYGYTF. The CDR3 DNA sequence: TGTGCCAGCTCACCACAGGGTACCTCCAAATATGGCTACACCTTC. The full variable domain, rest sourced from reference TRBV18 and TRBJ1-2, is NAGVMQNPRHLVRRRGQEARLRCSPMKGHSHVYWYRQLPEEGLKFMVYLQKENIIDESGMPKERFSAEFPKEGPSILRIQQVVRGDSAAYFCASSPQGTSKYGYTFGSGTRLTVV.

This sequence joins TRBV24-1 and TRBJ1-2; D is unclear. CDR3 length: 13 amino acids. V was shortened by 3 bases and J by 9 bases, with 13 bases between the two germline ends. Germline V gene lookup returns CDR1 KGHDR and CDR2 SFDVKD. CDR3 amino acids: CATSDPREIRYTF. The CDR3 coding sequence is TGTGCCACCAGTGATCCAAGAGAGATTCGCTACACCTTC.

The chain combines TRBV29-1 with TRBJ2-1; 9 nucleotides agree with TRBD2. The germline V gene encodes CDR1 SQVTM and CDR2 ANQGSEA. The CDR3 has 14 residues. The V gene end was trimmed by 3 bases and the J gene end by 2 bases; junction bases not matched to a gene: 2. The CDR3 spells CSVELAGPYNEQFF. CDR3 bases: TGCAGCGTTGAGCTAGCGGGGCCCTACAATGAGCAGTTCTTC.

The chain couples TRBV7-9 to TRBJ1-3, with TRBD1 matching 10 bases. The CDR3 loop spans 16 amino acids. Germline loops: CDR1 SEHNR, CDR2 FQNEAQ (reference sequence). The trim removed 5 bases at V and 3 bases at J, leaving 7 bases unmatched. The CDR3 DNA sequence: TGTGCCAGCAGCGCACCCGGGACAGGGGATGGAAACACCATATATTTT. Amino acid sequence: CASSAPGTGDGNTIYF.

The chain couples TRBV11-2 to TRBJ2-2; 7 nucleotides align to TRBD1. There are 17 residues in the CDR3. Trimming at V came to 5 bases and at J to 3 bases, leaving 12 bases not matched to a gene. CDR1 and CDR2 (germline): SGHAT, FQNNGV. The CDR3 region has the DNA TGTGCCAGCAGCCGGGACAGCTCCCCCCCCTACACCGGGGAGCTGTTTTTT. This encodes CASSRDSSPPYTGELFF. Based on the CDR3 plus reference TRBV11-2 and TRBJ2-2, the full variable domain is EAGVAQSPRYKIIEKRQSVAFWCNPISGHATLYWYQQILGQGPKLLIQFQNNGVVDDSQLPKDRFSAERLKGVDSTLKIQPAKLEDSAVYLCASSRDSSPPYTGELFFGEGSRLTVL.